This T cell receptor (beta chain) derives from a study of T cell responses to AZD1222 COVID-19 vaccine. Background on the study: Second doses at about 4 or about 12 weeks were pooled.

As to this clone: Its antigen is unidentified.

Profiled with immunoSEQ multiplex PCR; TCRdb holds only in-frame clones, not every one. The data hold 100,000 to 150,000 clones, with 80% to 90% observed a single time. CDR1 and CDR2 (germline): SGHVS, FQNEAQ. Trimming cost V 5 bases and J 6 bases, with 18 bases left between them. The CDR3 totals 15 residues. General study points: Among those given AZD1222, only six were seropositive at baseline. Spike regions recognized by vaccine-associated CD4 TCRs spanned the protein, led by 160-218 and 743-854. Regions left unmutated in variants are reportedly the target of nearly half of spike-specific TCRs.

The rearrangement uses TRBV7-8 and TRBJ2-3; D perhaps matches TRBD2 (6 bases). The receptor's source is an adult in good health. Sequencing used peripheral blood, obtained on day 0 of AZD1222 vaccination. The CDR3 DNA is TGTGCCAGCAGCCGAGGGGACGGGAGAGGGGATACGCAGTATTTT. It is translated as CASSRGDGRGDTQYF.